The clone carrying this TCR beta chain was found many times. This specimen comes from a study of blood T cell repertoires in COVID-19. Trimming pared 3 bases from V and 3 bases from J, leaving 15 bases between. In germline, CDR1 is ENHRY, CDR2 SYGVKD. CDR3 size: 15 residues. Produced via immunoSEQ multiplex PCR; TCRdb's table is partial and in-frame only. The sample has 200,000 to 250,000 clones; 79% are singletons. The chain links TRBV10-3 to TRBJ2-7; D is possibly TRBD2 (6 bases). The sequence was obtained from a woman between 40 and 50 years old with active or convalescent COVID-19. Material for sequencing was peripheral blood. The CDR3: CAISEVAGRDYEQYF. In DNA form, the CDR3 reads TGTGCCATCAGTGAAGTTGCGGGGCGAGACTACGAGCAGTACTTC.